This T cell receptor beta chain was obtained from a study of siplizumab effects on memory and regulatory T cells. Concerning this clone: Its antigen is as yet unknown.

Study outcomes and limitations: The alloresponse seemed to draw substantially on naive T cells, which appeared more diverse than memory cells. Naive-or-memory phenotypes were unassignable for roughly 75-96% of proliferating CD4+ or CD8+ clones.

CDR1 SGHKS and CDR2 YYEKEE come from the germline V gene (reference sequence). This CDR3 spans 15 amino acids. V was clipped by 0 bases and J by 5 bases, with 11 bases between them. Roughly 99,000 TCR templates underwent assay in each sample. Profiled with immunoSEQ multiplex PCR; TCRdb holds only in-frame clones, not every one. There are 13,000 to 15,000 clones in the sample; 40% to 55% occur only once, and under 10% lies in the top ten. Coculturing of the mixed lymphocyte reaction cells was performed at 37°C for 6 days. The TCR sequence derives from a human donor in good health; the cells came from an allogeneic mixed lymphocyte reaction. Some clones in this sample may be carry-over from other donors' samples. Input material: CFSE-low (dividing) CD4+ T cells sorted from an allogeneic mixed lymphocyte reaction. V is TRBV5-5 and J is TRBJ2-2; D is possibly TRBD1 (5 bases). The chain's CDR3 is CASSLVQGGTGELFF. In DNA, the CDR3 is TGTGCCAGCAGCTTGGTCCAGGGTGGTACCGGGGAGCTGTTTTTT.